Sequencing of this T cell receptor beta chain was carried out in a study of blood T cell repertoires in COVID-19. Sequencing used immunoSEQ multiplex PCR; TCRdb keeps in-frame clones, though not all of them. The table has about 240,000 clones, about 86% seen once. Germline assignment: CDR1 LGHNA and CDR2 YSLEER. J was trimmed by 0 bases and V by 3 bases; bases with no gene match: 9. This CDR3 contains 17 residues. The origin of this receptor is a man aged 55 to 69 with acute or convalescent COVID-19. The rearrangement joins TRBV4-3 to TRBJ1-1, with 8 bases fitting TRBD1. The sample comprised peripheral blood. The CDR3 sequence: CASSQNPGTGLNTEAFF. DNA of the CDR3: TGCGCCAGCAGCCAGAATCCTGGGACAGGCTTGAACACTGAAGCTTTCTTT.